The source of this T cell receptor (beta chain) is a study of blood T cell repertoires in COVID-19. Study-level background: From the United States, Italy and Spain came samples of acute and convalescent COVID-19. T cells, B-cell-depleted T cells, or PBMCs provided the cDNA or gDNA that served as material.

The CDR3 has 12 amino acids. V lost 8 bases and J 14 bases, leaving 16 bases between the germline ends. Germline loops: CDR1 MNHEY, CDR2 SVGAGI. Source study methods: Amplification from reference gene primers served as the basis for estimated nucleated cell counts. Measured with immunoSEQ multiplex PCR; TCRdb has only the in-frame clones, and not every one. V and J calls and clone size follow that table, whereas D and trimming were derived from the DNA. Among some 78,000 clones listed, roughly 89% were seen once. The material sequenced was peripheral blood. The V call is TRBV6-5, the J call TRBJ1-6; weak D call: TRBD1 (6 bases). The sequence derives from a woman older than 75 with active or convalescent COVID-19. The CDR3 is CASGSGAPTLHF. DNA of the CDR3: TGTGCCAGCGGGTCAGGGGCCCCGACCCTCCACTTT.